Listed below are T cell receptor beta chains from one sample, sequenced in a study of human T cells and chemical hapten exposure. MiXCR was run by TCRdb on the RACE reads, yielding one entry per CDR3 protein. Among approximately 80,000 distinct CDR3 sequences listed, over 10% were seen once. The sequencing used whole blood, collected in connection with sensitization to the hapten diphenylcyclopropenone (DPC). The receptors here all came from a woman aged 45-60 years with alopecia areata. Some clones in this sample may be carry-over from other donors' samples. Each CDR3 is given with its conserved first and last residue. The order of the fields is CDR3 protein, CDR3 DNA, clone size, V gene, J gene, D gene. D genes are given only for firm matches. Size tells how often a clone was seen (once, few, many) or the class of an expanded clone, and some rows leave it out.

cdr3_aa: CASSRVTGGTEAFF
cdr3_nt: TGTGCCAGCAGCCGGGTAACAGGGGGCACTGAAGCTTTCTTT
clone_size: NA
v_call: TRBV14
j_call: TRBJ1-1
d_call: TRBD1

cdr3_aa: CSVEGISNTEAFF
cdr3_nt: TGCAGCGTTGAAGGGATCAGCAACACTGAAGCTTTCTTT
clone_size: many
v_call: TRBV29-1
j_call: TRBJ1-1
d_call: NA

cdr3_aa: CASSNRDHSTDTQYF
cdr3_nt: TGTGCCAGCAGCAACCGGGACCATAGTACAGATACGCAGTATTTT
clone_size: NA
v_call: TRBV3-1
j_call: TRBJ2-3
d_call: NA

cdr3_aa: CASRYRIDSGGGYTF
cdr3_nt: TGTGCCAGCAGATATCGGATAGACTCAGGGGGCGGCTACACCTTC
clone_size: NA
v_call: TRBV7-2
j_call: TRBJ1-2
d_call: TRBD1

cdr3_aa: CASSLDNHSQTQYF
cdr3_nt: TGTGCCAGCAGCTTAGATAACCACAGTCAAACCCAGTACTTC
clone_size: many
v_call: TRBV11-2
j_call: TRBJ2-5
d_call: NA

cdr3_aa: CSARDTGTYNEQFF
cdr3_nt: TGCAGTGCTAGAGACACAGGGACTTACAATGAGCAGTTCTTC
clone_size: few
v_call: TRBV20-1
j_call: TRBJ2-1
d_call: NA

cdr3_aa: CASSRGTPLYGYTF
cdr3_nt: TGTGCCAGCTCACGAGGGACACCACTCTATGGCTACACCTTC
clone_size: NA
v_call: TRBV18
j_call: TRBJ1-2
d_call: NA

cdr3_aa: CASSSRSTSGFSTDTQYF
cdr3_nt: TGTGCCAGCAGCTCTCGAAGTACTAGCGGATTTAGCACAGATACGCAGTATTTT
clone_size: many
v_call: TRBV7-9
j_call: TRBJ2-3
d_call: TRBD2

cdr3_aa: CAISSGLAGVEQFF
cdr3_nt: TGTGCCATCAGTTCGGGACTAGCGGGAGTTGAGCAGTTCTTC
clone_size: few
v_call: TRBV10-3
j_call: TRBJ2-1
d_call: TRBD2

cdr3_aa: CASSYRAVGQGATGELFF
cdr3_nt: TGTGCCAGCAGTTATAGAGCGGTAGGACAGGGGGCAACCGGCGAGCTGTTTTTT
clone_size: few
v_call: TRBV6-5
j_call: TRBJ2-2
d_call: TRBD1

cdr3_aa: CSASTSGGADTQYF
cdr3_nt: TGCAGTGCTAGTACCAGCGGAGGGGCAGATACGCAGTATTTT
clone_size: NA
v_call: TRBV20-1
j_call: TRBJ2-3
d_call: NA

cdr3_aa: CSVVPRAGEAFF
cdr3_nt: TGCAGCGTTGTTCCCAGGGCTGGTGAAGCTTTCTTT
clone_size: NA
v_call: TRBV29-1
j_call: TRBJ1-1
d_call: NA

cdr3_aa: CASSPRRDLRRVYGYTF
cdr3_nt: TGTGCCAGCAGCCCCCGCCGGGACCTCAGGCGTGTCTATGGCTACACCTTC
clone_size: few
v_call: TRBV5-6
j_call: TRBJ1-2
d_call: NA

cdr3_aa: CSARDSGRWDTGELFF
cdr3_nt: TGCAGTGCTAGAGATAGCGGGAGGTGGGACACCGGGGAGCTGTTTTTT
clone_size: NA
v_call: TRBV20-1
j_call: TRBJ2-2
d_call: TRBD2

cdr3_aa: CASSRSSGVVEGEQFF
cdr3_nt: TGTGCCAGCAGCCGTTCTAGCGGGGTTGTAGAGGGTGAGCAGTTCTTC
clone_size: few
v_call: TRBV3-1
j_call: TRBJ2-1
d_call: TRBD2

cdr3_aa: CSGGTGGGYTF
cdr3_nt: TGCAGCGGCGGGACAGGGGGCGGCTACACCTTC
clone_size: NA
v_call: TRBV29-1
j_call: TRBJ1-2
d_call: TRBD1

cdr3_aa: CSARDLQGGTLVQYF
cdr3_nt: TGCAGTGCTAGAGATCTCCAGGGGGGGACCCTTGTGCAGTACTTC
clone_size: few
v_call: TRBV20-1
j_call: TRBJ2-7
d_call: NA

cdr3_aa: CSVVRQLNTEAFF
cdr3_nt: TGCAGCGTTGTGAGGCAGCTGAACACTGAAGCTTTCTTT
clone_size: few
v_call: TRBV29-1
j_call: TRBJ1-1
d_call: NA

cdr3_aa: CAISEADNEQFF
cdr3_nt: TGTGCCATCAGTGAGGCAGACAATGAGCAGTTCTTC
clone_size: many
v_call: TRBV10-3
j_call: TRBJ2-1
d_call: NA

cdr3_aa: CSAEDGTSGYEQYF
cdr3_nt: TGCAGTGCTGAAGATGGGACTAGCGGCTACGAGCAGTACTTC
clone_size: few
v_call: TRBV20-1
j_call: TRBJ2-7
d_call: TRBD2

cdr3_aa: CASSAGYQSDTQYF
cdr3_nt: TGTGCCAGCTCGGCGGGATATCAATCAGATACGCAGTATTTT
clone_size: many
v_call: TRBV18
j_call: TRBJ2-3
d_call: NA

cdr3_aa: CANPAGTVNYEQYF
cdr3_nt: TGCGCCAATCCCGCCGGGACGGTAAATTACGAGCAGTACTTC
clone_size: few
v_call: TRBV10-2
j_call: TRBJ2-7
d_call: NA

cdr3_aa: CASSFLQNTEAFF
cdr3_nt: TGTGCCAGCAGTTTTCTCCAGAACACTGAAGCTTTCTTT
clone_size: many
v_call: TRBV12-3/TRBV12-4
j_call: TRBJ1-1
d_call: NA

cdr3_aa: CASQGLESYNEQFF
cdr3_nt: TGTGCCAGCCAGGGGCTCGAATCCTACAATGAGCAGTTCTTC
clone_size: few
v_call: TRBV11-2
j_call: TRBJ2-1
d_call: NA

cdr3_aa: CATSDPNLAGYNEQFF
cdr3_nt: TGTGCCACCAGTGACCCTAATCTAGCGGGCTACAATGAGCAGTTCTTC
clone_size: few
v_call: TRBV24-1
j_call: TRBJ2-1
d_call: TRBD2

cdr3_aa: CARSLTSGRGNEQFF
cdr3_nt: TGTGCCAGAAGCTTGACTAGCGGGAGAGGGAATGAGCAGTTCTTC
clone_size: many
v_call: TRBV5-3
j_call: TRBJ2-1
d_call: TRBD2

cdr3_aa: CASSVRGRGQGWTEAFF
cdr3_nt: TGTGCCAGCAGCGTAAGAGGACGAGGACAGGGCTGGACTGAAGCTTTCTTT
clone_size: many
v_call: TRBV7-8
j_call: TRBJ1-1
d_call: TRBD1

cdr3_aa: CSVLLNRPREKLFF
cdr3_nt: TGCAGCGTCCTGCTGAACAGGCCAAGAGAAAAACTGTTTTTT
clone_size: many
v_call: TRBV29-1
j_call: TRBJ1-4
d_call: NA

cdr3_aa: CASSLSGGIGSPLHF
cdr3_nt: TGTGCCAGCAGTTTAAGCGGGGGAATAGGGTCACCCCTCCACTTT
clone_size: NA
v_call: TRBV12-3/TRBV12-4
j_call: TRBJ1-6
d_call: NA

cdr3_aa: CASSYSLDSAFF
cdr3_nt: TGTGCCAGCAGTTACTCCTTGGATTCAGCTTTCTTT
clone_size: many
v_call: TRBV6-6
j_call: TRBJ1-1
d_call: NA

cdr3_aa: CSVEVRGIMNTEAFF
cdr3_nt: TGCAGCGTTGAGGTCCGGGGCATCATGAACACTGAAGCTTTCTTT
clone_size: many
v_call: TRBV29-1
j_call: TRBJ1-1
d_call: NA

cdr3_aa: CAISEGLNDNEQFF
cdr3_nt: TGTGCCATCAGTGAGGGACTAAACGACAATGAGCAGTTCTTC
clone_size: NA
v_call: TRBV10-3
j_call: TRBJ2-1
d_call: NA

cdr3_aa: CASSPAGLANNNEQFF
cdr3_nt: TGTGCCAGCAGCCCAGCTGGACTAGCGAATAACAATGAGCAGTTCTTC
clone_size: NA
v_call: TRBV11-3
j_call: TRBJ2-1
d_call: TRBD2

cdr3_aa: CASSPGLGIFTDTQYF
cdr3_nt: TGTGCCAGCAGTCCGGGACTAGGGATTTTCACAGATACGCAGTATTTT
clone_size: many
v_call: TRBV2
j_call: TRBJ2-3
d_call: TRBD2

cdr3_aa: CASSEMGGAKNIQYF
cdr3_nt: TGTGCCAGCAGTGAGATGGGCGGTGCCAAAAACATTCAGTACTTC
clone_size: few
v_call: TRBV2
j_call: TRBJ2-4
d_call: NA

cdr3_aa: CSGRATNTEAFF
cdr3_nt: TGCAGCGGCCGAGCTACGAACACTGAAGCTTTCTTT
clone_size: many
v_call: TRBV29-1
j_call: TRBJ1-1
d_call: NA

cdr3_aa: CSARTGLAGVEQFF
cdr3_nt: TGCAGTGCTAGAACGGGCCTAGCGGGCGTTGAGCAGTTCTTC
clone_size: NA
v_call: TRBV20-1
j_call: TRBJ2-1
d_call: TRBD2

cdr3_aa: CASSSLAGGPGDTQYF
cdr3_nt: TGTGCCAGCAGCTCCCTAGCGGGAGGGCCCGGAGATACGCAGTATTTT
clone_size: few
v_call: TRBV5-4
j_call: TRBJ2-3
d_call: TRBD2

cdr3_aa: CASKTRGPANTIYF
cdr3_nt: TGTGCCAGCAAAACCCGTGGGCCGGCAAACACCATATATTTT
clone_size: few
v_call: TRBV12-3/TRBV12-4
j_call: TRBJ1-3
d_call: NA

cdr3_aa: CASSPRPGDGYTF
cdr3_nt: TGCGCCAGCAGCCCGAGACCAGGGGATGGCTACACCTTC
clone_size: NA
v_call: TRBV5-1
j_call: TRBJ1-2
d_call: NA

cdr3_aa: CASSPIRGPIYEQYF
cdr3_nt: TGTGCCAGCTCACCTATTCGGGGACCGATCTACGAGCAGTACTTC
clone_size: few
v_call: TRBV18
j_call: TRBJ2-7
d_call: NA

cdr3_aa: CSVGHLSSYEQYF
cdr3_nt: TGCAGCGTTGGACACCTCTCCTCCTACGAGCAGTACTTC
clone_size: many
v_call: TRBV29-1
j_call: TRBJ2-7
d_call: NA

cdr3_aa: CASRLSGQEKLFF
cdr3_nt: TGCGCCAGCCGTCTCTCGGGCCAGGAAAAACTGTTTTTT
clone_size: few
v_call: TRBV5-1
j_call: TRBJ1-4
d_call: NA

cdr3_aa: CASSYRVGRRAPLEQYF
cdr3_nt: TGTGCCAGCAGTTATCGGGTCGGGCGGAGGGCCCCCCTCGAGCAGTACTTC
clone_size: many
v_call: TRBV6-5
j_call: TRBJ2-7
d_call: NA

cdr3_aa: CSARVTGQRDSPLHF
cdr3_nt: TGCAGTGCTAGAGTAACAGGGCAGAGGGATTCACCCCTCCACTTT
clone_size: many
v_call: TRBV20-1
j_call: TRBJ1-6
d_call: NA

cdr3_aa: CASSMGSDGNIQYF
cdr3_nt: TGCGCCAGCAGTATGGGATCCGACGGGAACATTCAGTACTTC
clone_size: NA
v_call: TRBV10-2
j_call: TRBJ2-4
d_call: NA

cdr3_aa: CASSFSTSGMNTGELFF
cdr3_nt: TGTGCCAGCAGCTTCTCGACTAGCGGGATGAACACCGGGGAGCTGTTTTTT
clone_size: few
v_call: TRBV11-2
j_call: TRBJ2-2
d_call: TRBD2

cdr3_aa: CASSADPGRISGANVLTF
cdr3_nt: TGTGCCAGCAGCGCAGACCCAGGCCGAATCTCTGGGGCCAACGTCCTGACTTTC
clone_size: many
v_call: TRBV7-3
j_call: TRBJ2-6
d_call: NA

cdr3_aa: CASSLWLAGALYEQYF
cdr3_nt: TGTGCCAGCAGCTTGTGGCTAGCGGGAGCCTTATACGAGCAGTACTTC
clone_size: NA
v_call: TRBV5-6
j_call: TRBJ2-7
d_call: TRBD2

cdr3_aa: CASRNTDGSGANVLTF
cdr3_nt: TGTGCCAGCAGGAACACTGACGGCTCTGGGGCCAACGTCCTGACTTTC
clone_size: NA
v_call: TRBV6-6
j_call: TRBJ2-6
d_call: NA

cdr3_aa: CASSYTITAGGPYTGELFF
cdr3_nt: TGTGCCAGCAGTTATACAATAACAGCGGGAGGGCCTTACACCGGGGAGCTGTTTTTT
clone_size: many
v_call: TRBV7-6
j_call: TRBJ2-2
d_call: TRBD2

cdr3_aa: CAWRTSGYYEQYF
cdr3_nt: TGTGCCTGGAGGACTAGCGGATACTACGAGCAGTACTTC
clone_size: NA
v_call: TRBV30
j_call: TRBJ2-7
d_call: TRBD2

cdr3_aa: CASSQIYEQYF
cdr3_nt: TGTGCCAGCAGCCAAATCTACGAGCAGTACTTC
clone_size: few
v_call: TRBV3-1
j_call: TRBJ2-7
d_call: NA

cdr3_aa: CASSYWTGGGDGYTF
cdr3_nt: TGTGCCAGCAGTTACTGGACAGGGGGCGGAGATGGCTACACCTTC
clone_size: few
v_call: TRBV6-6
j_call: TRBJ1-2
d_call: TRBD1

cdr3_aa: CAIAGVYNEQFF
cdr3_nt: TGTGCCATCGCGGGAGTCTACAATGAGCAGTTCTTC
clone_size: many
v_call: TRBV21-1
j_call: TRBJ2-1
d_call: NA

cdr3_aa: CASSQDTGSSYNEQFF
cdr3_nt: TGTGCCAGCAGCCAAGATACGGGGTCATCCTACAATGAGCAGTTCTTC
clone_size: few
v_call: TRBV3-1
j_call: TRBJ2-1
d_call: NA

cdr3_aa: CASRSQGNQPQHF
cdr3_nt: TGTGCCAGCAGGAGCCAGGGAAATCAGCCCCAGCATTTT
clone_size: NA
v_call: TRBV2
j_call: TRBJ1-5
d_call: NA

cdr3_aa: CASRINYRSSYEQYF
cdr3_nt: TGTGCCAGCAGAATCAATTACAGGAGTTCCTACGAGCAGTACTTC
clone_size: many
v_call: TRBV5-5
j_call: TRBJ2-7
d_call: NA

cdr3_aa: CASSFKGQGPYNEQFF
cdr3_nt: TGTGCCAGCAGCTTCAAAGGACAGGGGCCCTACAATGAGCAGTTCTTC
clone_size: NA
v_call: TRBV7-9
j_call: TRBJ2-1
d_call: TRBD1